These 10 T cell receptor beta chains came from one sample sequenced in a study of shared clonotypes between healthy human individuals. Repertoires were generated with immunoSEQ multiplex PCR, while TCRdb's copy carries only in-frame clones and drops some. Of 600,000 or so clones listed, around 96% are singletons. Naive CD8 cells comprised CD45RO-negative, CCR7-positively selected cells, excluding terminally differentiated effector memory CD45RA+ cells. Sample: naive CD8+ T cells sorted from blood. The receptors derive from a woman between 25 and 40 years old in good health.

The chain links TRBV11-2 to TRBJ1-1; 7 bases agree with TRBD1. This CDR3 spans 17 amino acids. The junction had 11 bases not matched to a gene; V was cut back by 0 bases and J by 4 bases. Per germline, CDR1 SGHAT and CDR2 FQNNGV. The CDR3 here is CASSLDRRGRLLTEAFF. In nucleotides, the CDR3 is TGTGCCAGCAGCTTAGATCGAAGGGGGCGGTTGCTCACTGAAGCTTTCTTT. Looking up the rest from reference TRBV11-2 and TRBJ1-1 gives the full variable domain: EAGVAQSPRYKIIEKRQSVAFWCNPISGHATLYWYQQILGQGPKLLIQFQNNGVVDDSQLPKDRFSAERLKGVDSTLKIQPAKLEDSAVYLCASSLDRRGRLLTEAFFGQGTRLTVV.

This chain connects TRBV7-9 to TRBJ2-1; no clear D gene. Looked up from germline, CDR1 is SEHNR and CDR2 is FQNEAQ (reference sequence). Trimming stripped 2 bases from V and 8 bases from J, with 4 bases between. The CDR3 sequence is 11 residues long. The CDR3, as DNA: TGTGCCAGCAGCTTAAGTCATGAGCAGTTCTTC. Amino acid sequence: CASSLSHEQFF.

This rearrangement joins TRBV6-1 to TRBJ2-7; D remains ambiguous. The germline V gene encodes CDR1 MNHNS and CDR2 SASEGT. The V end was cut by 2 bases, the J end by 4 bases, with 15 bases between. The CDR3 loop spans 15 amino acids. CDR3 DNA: TGTGCCAGCAGTGAATCCCCGGCCGGACCATACGAGCAGTACTTC. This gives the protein CASSESPAGPYEQYF.

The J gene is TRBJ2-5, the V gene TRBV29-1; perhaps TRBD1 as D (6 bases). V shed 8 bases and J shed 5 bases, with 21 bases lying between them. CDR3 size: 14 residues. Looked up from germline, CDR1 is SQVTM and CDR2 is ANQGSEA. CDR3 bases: TGCAGCTTTGTCCGGGTTGGGGGCCAGGAGACCCAGTACTTC. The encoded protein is CSFVRVGGQETQYF.

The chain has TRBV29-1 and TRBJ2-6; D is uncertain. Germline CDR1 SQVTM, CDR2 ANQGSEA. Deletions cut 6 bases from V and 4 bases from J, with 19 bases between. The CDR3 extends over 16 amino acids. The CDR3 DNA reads TGCAGCGTCCCTCGACTCGGTGGGGAAGGGGCCAACGTCCTGACTTTC. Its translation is CSVPRLGGEGANVLTF. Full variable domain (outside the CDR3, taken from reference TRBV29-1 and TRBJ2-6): SAVISQKPSRDICQRGTSLTIQCQVDSQVTMMFWYRQQPGQSLTLIATANQGSEATYESGFVIDKFPISRPNLTFSTLTVSNMSPEDSSIYLCSVPRLGGEGANVLTFGAGSRLTVL.

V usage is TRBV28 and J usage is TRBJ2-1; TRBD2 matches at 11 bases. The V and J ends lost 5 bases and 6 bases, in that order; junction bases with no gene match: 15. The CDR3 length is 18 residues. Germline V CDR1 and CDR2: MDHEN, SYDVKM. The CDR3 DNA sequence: TGTGCCAGCAGTACCCTGACTAGCGGGGTCAGGGTTAGCAATGAGCAGTTCTTC. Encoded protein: CASSTLTSGVRVSNEQFF.

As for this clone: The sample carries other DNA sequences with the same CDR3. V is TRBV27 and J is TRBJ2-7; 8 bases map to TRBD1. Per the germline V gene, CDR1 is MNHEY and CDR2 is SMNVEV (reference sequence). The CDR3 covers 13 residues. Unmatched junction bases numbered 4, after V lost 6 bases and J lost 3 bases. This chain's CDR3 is CASSLDRGYEQYF. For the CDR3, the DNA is TGTGCCAGCAGCCTTGACAGGGGCTACGAGCAGTACTTC.

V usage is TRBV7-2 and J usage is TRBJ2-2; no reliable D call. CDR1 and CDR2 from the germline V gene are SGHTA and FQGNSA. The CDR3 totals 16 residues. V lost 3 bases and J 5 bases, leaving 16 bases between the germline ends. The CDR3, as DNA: TGTGCCAGCAGCTTTGCCTCTGGGCGTAGGACCGGGGAGCTGTTTTTT. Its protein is CASSFASGRRTGELFF. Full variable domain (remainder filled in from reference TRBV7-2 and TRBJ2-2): GAGVSQSPSNKVTEKGKDVELRCDPISGHTALYWYRQSLGQGLEFLIYFQGNSAPDKSGLPSDRFSAERTGGSVSTLTIQRTQQEDSAVYLCASSFASGRRTGELFFGEGSRLTVL.

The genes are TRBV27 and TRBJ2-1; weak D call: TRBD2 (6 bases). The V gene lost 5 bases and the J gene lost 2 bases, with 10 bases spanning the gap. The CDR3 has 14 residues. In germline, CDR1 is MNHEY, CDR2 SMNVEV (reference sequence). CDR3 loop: CASSRASAYNEQFF. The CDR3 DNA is TGTGCCAGCAGTCGGGCTAGCGCCTACAATGAGCAGTTCTTC.

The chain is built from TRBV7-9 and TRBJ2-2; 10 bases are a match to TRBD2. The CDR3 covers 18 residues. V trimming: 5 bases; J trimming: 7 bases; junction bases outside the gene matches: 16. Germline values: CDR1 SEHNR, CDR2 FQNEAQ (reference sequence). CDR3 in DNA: TGTGCCAGCAGCCCCAGTTTGGCTAGCGGGAGTAAGGTCGGGGAGCTGTTTTTT. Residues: CASSPSLASGSKVGELFF.